This is a list of T cell receptor beta chains from one sample in a study of control samples from healthy donors and cancer patients. The protocol was immunoSEQ multiplex PCR, while the TCRdb copy is restricted to in-frame clones and leaves out a portion. The data contain about 180,000 clones, around 90% of them singletons. Sequenced input: blood. The receptors here all came from a man under 40 in good health. Each CDR3 is given without its conserved first and last residue.

J gene: TRBJ1-2
V gene: TRBV9
CDR3 protein: ASPRADRVPNYGYT

J gene: TRBJ2-5
V gene: TRBV7-2
CDR3 protein: ASSLGPLAGGGQETQY

J gene: TRBJ1-6
V gene: TRBV5-1
CDR3 protein: ASSDRNANSPLH

J gene: TRBJ1-1
V gene: TRBV10-3
CDR3 protein: ATNSLTNTEAF

J gene: TRBJ1-1
V gene: TRBV27
CDR3 protein: ASSLGQGLSTEAF

J gene: TRBJ2-2
V gene: TRBV6-6
CDR3 protein: ASSYGSSGELF

J gene: TRBJ1-5
V gene: TRBV3-1/TRBV3-2
CDR3 protein: ASSQDGRGRQPQH

J gene: TRBJ1-2
V gene: TRBV4-1
CDR3 protein: ASSQQMDSARYGYT

J gene: TRBJ1-6
V gene: TRBV18
CDR3 protein: ASSPTGPTNSPLH

J gene: TRBJ2-6
V gene: TRBV9
CDR3 protein: ASSAVSGANVLT

J gene: TRBJ1-4
V gene: TRBV5-1
CDR3 protein: ASSFGVNNEKLF

J gene: TRBJ2-1
V gene: TRBV7-3
CDR3 protein: ASSLTGGEQF

J gene: TRBJ1-2
V gene: TRBV12-3/TRBV12-4
CDR3 protein: ASSLRGYYGYT

J gene: TRBJ2-1
V gene: TRBV19
CDR3 protein: ASSRLVGSYNEQF

J gene: TRBJ1-2
V gene: TRBV7-3
CDR3 protein: ASSLTPRFGDYGYT

J gene: TRBJ1-6
V gene: TRBV2
CDR3 protein: ASSVEGNSPLH

J gene: TRBJ2-7
V gene: TRBV27
CDR3 protein: ASSLRQGQGDEQY

J gene: TRBJ2-5
V gene: TRBV12-2
CDR3 protein: ASRLARFRPEETQY

J gene: TRBJ2-3
V gene: TRBV9
CDR3 protein: ASSPTSNWTSTDTQY

J gene: TRBJ2-1
V gene: TRBV30
CDR3 protein: AWTPTRTSGVSYNEQF

J gene: TRBJ2-2
V gene: TRBV4-1
CDR3 protein: ASSHPPQGAPDTGELF

J gene: TRBJ1-1
V gene: TRBV7-8
CDR3 protein: ASSLAGRGRGMNTEAF